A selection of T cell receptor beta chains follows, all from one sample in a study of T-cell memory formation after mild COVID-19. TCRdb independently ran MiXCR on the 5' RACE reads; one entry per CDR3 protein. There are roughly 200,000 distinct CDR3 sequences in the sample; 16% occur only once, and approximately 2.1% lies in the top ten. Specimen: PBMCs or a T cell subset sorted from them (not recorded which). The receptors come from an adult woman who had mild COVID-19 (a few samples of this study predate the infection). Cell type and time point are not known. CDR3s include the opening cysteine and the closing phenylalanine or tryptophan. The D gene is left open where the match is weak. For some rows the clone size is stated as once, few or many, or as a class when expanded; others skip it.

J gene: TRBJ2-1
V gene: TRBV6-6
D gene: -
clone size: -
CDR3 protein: CASSPTGEEQFF
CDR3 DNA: TGTGCCAGCAGTCCAACAGGAGAGGAGCAGTTCTTC

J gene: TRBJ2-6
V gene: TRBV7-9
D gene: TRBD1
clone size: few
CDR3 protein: CASSTWDRGAAGANVLTF
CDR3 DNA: TGTGCCAGCAGCACCTGGGACAGGGGGGCAGCTGGGGCCAACGTCCTGACTTTC

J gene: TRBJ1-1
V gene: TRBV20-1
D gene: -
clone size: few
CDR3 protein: CSARVQGRNTEAFF
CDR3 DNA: TGCAGTGCTAGAGTTCAGGGGAGGAACACTGAAGCTTTCTTT

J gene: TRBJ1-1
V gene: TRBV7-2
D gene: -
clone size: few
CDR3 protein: CASSLKGRATEAFF
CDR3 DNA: TGTGCCAGCAGCTTAAAGGGAAGGGCAACTGAAGCTTTCTTT

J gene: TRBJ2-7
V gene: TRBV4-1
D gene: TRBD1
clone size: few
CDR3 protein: CASSQGQGNSYEQYF
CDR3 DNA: TGCGCCAGCAGCCAAGGACAGGGGAACTCCTACGAGCAGTACTTC

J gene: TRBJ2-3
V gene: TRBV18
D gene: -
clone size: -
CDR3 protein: CASSPPEHTDTQYF
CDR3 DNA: TGTGCCAGCTCACCACCGGAGCACACAGATACGCAGTATTTT

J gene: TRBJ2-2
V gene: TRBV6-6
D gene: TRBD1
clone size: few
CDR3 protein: CASRTGANTGELFF
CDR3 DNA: TGTGCCAGCCGGACAGGGGCGAACACCGGGGAGCTGTTTTTT

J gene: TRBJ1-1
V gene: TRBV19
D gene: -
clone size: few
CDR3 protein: CATSRGGHVRRTEAFF
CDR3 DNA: TGTGCCACCTCAAGGGGGGGACATGTAAGGAGGACTGAAGCTTTCTTT

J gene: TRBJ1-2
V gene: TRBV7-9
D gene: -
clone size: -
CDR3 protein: CASSTNRFYGYTF
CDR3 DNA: TGTGCCAGCAGCACAAACAGATTCTATGGCTACACCTTC

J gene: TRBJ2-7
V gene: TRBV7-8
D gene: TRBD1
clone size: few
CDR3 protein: CASSPRAMRQGEQYF
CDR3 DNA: TGTGCCAGCAGCCCCCGGGCCATGCGACAGGGCGAGCAGTACTTC

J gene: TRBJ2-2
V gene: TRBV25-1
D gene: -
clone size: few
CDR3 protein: CASSPGLLGPYTGELFF
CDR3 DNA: TGTGCCAGCAGTCCAGGCCTACTAGGCCCCTACACCGGGGAGCTGTTTTTT

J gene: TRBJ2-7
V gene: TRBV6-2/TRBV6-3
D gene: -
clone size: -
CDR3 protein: CASSPKPQLLVPYEQYF
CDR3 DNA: TGTGCCAGCAGTCCCAAGCCACAACTGCTGGTTCCCTACGAGCAGTACTTC

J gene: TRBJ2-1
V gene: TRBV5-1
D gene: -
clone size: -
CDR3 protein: CASRHPSPKGNEQFF
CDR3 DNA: TGCGCCAGCAGGCACCCTAGCCCCAAGGGCAATGAGCAGTTCTTC

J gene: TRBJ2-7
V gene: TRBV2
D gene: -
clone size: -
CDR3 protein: CASSGDQQGMQYF
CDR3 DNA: TGTGCCAGCAGCGGAGATCAACAGGGCATGCAGTACTTC

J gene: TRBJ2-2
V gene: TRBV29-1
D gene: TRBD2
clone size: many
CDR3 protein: CSAREGVVGELFF
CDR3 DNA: TGCAGCGCCCGGGAGGGGGTCGTCGGGGAGCTGTTTTTT

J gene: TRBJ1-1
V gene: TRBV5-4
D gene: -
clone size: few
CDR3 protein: CASSSVGGADEAFF
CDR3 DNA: TGTGCCAGCAGCTCCGTTGGGGGGGCGGATGAAGCTTTCTTT

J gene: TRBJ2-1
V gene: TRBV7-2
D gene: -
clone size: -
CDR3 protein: CASSRDSYNEQFF
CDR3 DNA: TGTGCCAGCAGCCGTGACTCCTACAATGAGCAGTTCTTC

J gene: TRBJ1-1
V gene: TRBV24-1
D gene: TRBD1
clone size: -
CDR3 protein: CATSDPGTGNTEAFF
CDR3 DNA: TGTGCCACCAGTGATCCCGGGACAGGGAACACTGAAGCTTTCTTT

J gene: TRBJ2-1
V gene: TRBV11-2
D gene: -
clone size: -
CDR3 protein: CASSWGVGSYNEQFF
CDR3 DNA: TGTGCCAGCAGCTGGGGAGTGGGTTCCTACAATGAGCAGTTCTTC

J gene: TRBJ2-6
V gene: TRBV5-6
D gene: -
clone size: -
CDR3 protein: CASSAGDSGANVLTF
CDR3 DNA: TGTGCCAGCAGCGCAGGGGATTCTGGGGCCAACGTCCTGACTTTC

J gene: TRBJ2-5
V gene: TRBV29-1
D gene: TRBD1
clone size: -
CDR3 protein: CSVAAGQGGETQYF
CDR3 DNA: TGCAGCGTTGCAGCGGGACAGGGGGGCGAGACCCAGTACTTC

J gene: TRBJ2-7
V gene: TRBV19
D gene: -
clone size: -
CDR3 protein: CASSISGSLSSYEQYF
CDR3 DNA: TGTGCCAGTAGTATCTCCGGGAGCCTGAGCTCCTACGAGCAGTACTTC

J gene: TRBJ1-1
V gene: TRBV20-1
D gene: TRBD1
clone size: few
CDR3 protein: CSARVPPGQGFSTEAFF
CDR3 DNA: TGCAGTGCTAGAGTCCCCCCGGGACAGGGGTTTAGTACTGAAGCTTTCTTT

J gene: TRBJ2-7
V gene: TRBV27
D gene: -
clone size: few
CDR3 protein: CASSLTWTSRSYEQYF
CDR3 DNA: TGTGCCAGCAGTTTAACGTGGACCTCCCGTTCCTACGAGCAGTACTTC

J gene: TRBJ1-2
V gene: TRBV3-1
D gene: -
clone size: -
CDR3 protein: CASSRHQYGYTF
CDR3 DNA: TGTGCCAGCAGCCGGCACCAATATGGCTACACCTTC

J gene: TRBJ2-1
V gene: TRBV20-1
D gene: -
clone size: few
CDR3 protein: CSASLREAGAPYNEQFF
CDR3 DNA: TGCAGTGCTAGTCTTAGAGAGGCGGGGGCTCCCTACAATGAGCAGTTCTTC

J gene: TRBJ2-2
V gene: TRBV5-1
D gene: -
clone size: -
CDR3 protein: CASSFVGNTGELFF
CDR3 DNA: TGCGCCAGCAGCTTCGTAGGGAACACCGGGGAGCTGTTTTTT

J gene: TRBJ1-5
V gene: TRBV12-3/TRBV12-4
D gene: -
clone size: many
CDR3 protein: CASARSGDTQPQHF
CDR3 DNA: TGTGCCAGCGCTCGATCCGGGGATACTCAGCCCCAGCATTTT

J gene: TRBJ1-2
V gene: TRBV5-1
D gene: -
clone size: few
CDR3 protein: CASSSDSFRGYTF
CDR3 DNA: TGCGCCAGCAGCTCGGACAGTTTTCGTGGCTACACCTTC

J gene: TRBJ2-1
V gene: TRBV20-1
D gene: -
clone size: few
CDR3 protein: CSARGDIHNEQFF
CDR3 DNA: TGCAGTGCTAGGGGGGACATCCACAATGAGCAGTTCTTC

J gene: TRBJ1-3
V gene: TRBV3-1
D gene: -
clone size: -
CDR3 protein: CASSQALGGSSGNTIYF
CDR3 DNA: TGTGCCAGCAGCCAAGCTCTGGGCGGGAGCTCTGGAAACACCATATATTTT

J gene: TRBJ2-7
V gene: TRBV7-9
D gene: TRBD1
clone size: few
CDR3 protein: CASSLGQGVPEQYF
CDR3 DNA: TGTGCCAGCAGCCTTGGACAGGGTGTTCCCGAGCAGTACTTC

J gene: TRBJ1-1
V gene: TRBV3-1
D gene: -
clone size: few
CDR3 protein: CASSPRRRAPDSEAFF
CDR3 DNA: TGTGCCAGCAGCCCCCGGCGGAGGGCCCCTGATTCGGAAGCTTTCTTT

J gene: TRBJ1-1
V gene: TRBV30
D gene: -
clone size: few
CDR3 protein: CAWHGRVDTEAFF
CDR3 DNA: TGTGCCTGGCACGGCAGGGTCGACACTGAAGCTTTCTTT

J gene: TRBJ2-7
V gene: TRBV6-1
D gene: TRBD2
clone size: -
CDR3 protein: CASARLAGGTLSYEQYF
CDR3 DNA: TGTGCCAGCGCAAGACTAGCGGGAGGAACCCTCTCCTACGAGCAGTACTTC

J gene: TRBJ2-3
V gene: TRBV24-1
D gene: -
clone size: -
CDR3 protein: CATSVGGLGLDTQYF
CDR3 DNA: TGTGCCACCAGTGTAGGGGGGCTAGGGCTTGATACGCAGTATTTT

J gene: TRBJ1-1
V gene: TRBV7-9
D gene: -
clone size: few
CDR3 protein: CASSLGNSATEAFF
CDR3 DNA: TGTGCCAGCAGCTTAGGGAACAGTGCCACTGAAGCTTTCTTT

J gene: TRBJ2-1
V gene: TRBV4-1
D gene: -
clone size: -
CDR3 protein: CASSHVARPEQFF
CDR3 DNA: TGCGCCAGCAGCCACGTGGCCAGACCCGAGCAGTTCTTC

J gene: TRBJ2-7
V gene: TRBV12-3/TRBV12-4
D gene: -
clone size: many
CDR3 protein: CASSLADTASSYEQYF
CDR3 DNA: TGTGCCAGCAGTTTAGCGGACACAGCGAGCTCCTACGAGCAGTACTTC

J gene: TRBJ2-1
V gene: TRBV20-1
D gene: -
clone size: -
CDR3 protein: CSARDGEGEQFF
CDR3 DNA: TGCAGTGCTAGAGATGGCGAGGGTGAGCAGTTCTTC

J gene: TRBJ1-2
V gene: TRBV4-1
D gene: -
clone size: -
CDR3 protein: CASSQGAENYGYTF
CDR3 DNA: TGCGCCAGCAGCCAAGGGGCAGAGAACTATGGCTACACCTTC

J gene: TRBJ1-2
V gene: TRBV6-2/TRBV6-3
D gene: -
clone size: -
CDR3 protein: CASSPTTDRYTF
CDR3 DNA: TGTGCCAGCAGTCCTACGACAGATCGCTACACCTTC

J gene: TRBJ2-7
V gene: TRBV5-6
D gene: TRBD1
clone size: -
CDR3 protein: CASSLLRQGEKQYF
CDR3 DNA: TGTGCCAGCAGCTTGTTGAGACAGGGCGAGAAGCAGTACTTC

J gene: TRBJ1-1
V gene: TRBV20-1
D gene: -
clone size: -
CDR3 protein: CSARDRGGAGTEAFF
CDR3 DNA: TGCAGTGCTAGAGATCGTGGAGGGGCAGGGACTGAAGCTTTCTTT

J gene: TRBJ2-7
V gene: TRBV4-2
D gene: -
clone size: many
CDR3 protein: CASSQDLRGYEQYF
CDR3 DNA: TGTGCCAGCAGCCAAGATCTGAGGGGGTACGAGCAGTACTTC

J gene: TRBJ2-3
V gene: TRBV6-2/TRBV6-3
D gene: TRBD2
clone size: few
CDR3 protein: CASSYSGLAGRDTDTQYF
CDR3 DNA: TGTGCCAGCAGTTACTCTGGACTAGCGGGGAGGGACACAGATACGCAGTATTTT